Listed below are T cell receptor beta chains from one sample, sequenced in a study of shared clonotypes between healthy human individuals. TCRdb keeps only in-frame clones here, not all; method: immunoSEQ multiplex PCR. The data show about 480,000 clones, with 79% seen just once and around 13% held by the top ten. The specimen was PBMCs. All receptors come from a woman aged 40 to 55 in good health. Some clones in this sample may be carry-over from other donors' samples. Both conserved end residues are part of each CDR3. D genes are given only for firm matches. A clone size is listed for some rows: how often the clone was seen (once, few, many), or a class if it is expanded.

D,J,size,V,CDR3,DNA
NA,TRBJ2-1,NA,TRBV4-3,CASSLGLSYNEQFF,TGCGCCAGCAGCCTGGGACTTTCCTACAATGAGCAGTTCTTC
NA,TRBJ1-1,NA,TRBV5-1,CASSLGGMNTEAFF,TGCGCCAGCAGCTTAGGAGGCATGAACACTGAAGCTTTCTTT
TRBD2,TRBJ2-3,NA,TRBV7-2,CASSSRTSGPTDTQYF,TGTGCCAGCAGCTCAAGGACTAGCGGCCCCACAGATACGCAGTATTTT
NA,TRBJ1-5,NA,TRBV19,CASSIDGARSNQPQHF,TGTGCCAGTAGTATAGATGGGGCGCGTAGCAATCAGCCCCAGCATTTT
NA,TRBJ2-1,NA,TRBV29-1,CSASTTGYEQFF,TGCAGCGCCTCCACCACTGGATATGAGCAGTTCTTC
NA,TRBJ2-7,NA,TRBV4-3,CASSQIENYEQYF,TGCGCCAGCAGCCAAATAGAGAACTACGAGCAGTACTTC
NA,TRBJ1-5,NA,TRBV2,CASSWDVSNQPQHF,TGTGCCAGCAGTTGGGACGTCAGCAATCAGCCCCAGCATTTT
NA,TRBJ2-6,NA,TRBV28,CASRESGKGAGANVLTF,TGTGCCAGCAGAGAATCAGGGAAAGGGGCTGGGGCCAACGTCCTGACTTTC
TRBD1,TRBJ2-2,NA,TRBV6-4,CASSGQGNTGELFF,TGTGCCAGCAGCGGACAGGGAAACACCGGGGAGCTGTTTTTT
NA,TRBJ2-1,NA,TRBV2,CASSGIRKTYNEQFF,TGTGCCAGCAGTGGAATTCGGAAAACCTACAATGAGCAGTTCTTC
NA,TRBJ2-3,NA,TRBV30,CAWSLTDTQYF,TGTGCCTGGAGCCTCACAGATACGCAGTATTTT
NA,TRBJ2-7,NA,TRBV19,CASSMFGSSYEQYF,TGTGCCAGTAGTATGTTCGGCAGCTCCTACGAGCAGTACTTC
TRBD1,TRBJ2-5,NA,TRBV5-1,CASSLVRTGGSETQYF,TGCGCCAGCAGCTTGGTAAGGACAGGGGGCTCGGAGACCCAGTACTTC
NA,TRBJ1-1,NA,TRBV21-1,CASSKARQGYTEAFF,TGTGCCAGCAGCAAAGCGCGACAGGGGTACACTGAAGCTTTCTTT
TRBD2,TRBJ2-1,few,TRBV5-8,CASSATGLAGAGRFF,TGTGCCAGCAGCGCCACGGGACTAGCGGGAGCAGGGCGGTTCTTC
TRBD2,TRBJ2-7,few,TRBV10-2,CASSAWTSGRVNEQYF,TGCGCCAGCAGCGCCTGGACTAGCGGGAGGGTAAACGAGCAGTACTTC
NA,TRBJ1-2,NA,TRBV14,CASSPGRTYGYTF,TGTGCCAGCAGTCCCGGGCGGACCTATGGCTACACCTTC
NA,TRBJ1-5,once,TRBV27,CASNLRVGQPQHF,TGTGCCAGCAACCTCAGGGTGGGTCAGCCCCAGCATTTT
TRBD2,TRBJ2-2,few,TRBV5-6,CASSLVAGTSGELFF,TGTGCCAGCAGCTTGGTAGCGGGTACCTCCGGGGAGCTGTTTTTT
NA,TRBJ1-4,NA,TRBV30,CAWSVGLGEALFF,TGTGCCTGGAGCGTCGGGCTGGGGGAGGCACTGTTTTTT
NA,TRBJ2-3,NA,TRBV9,CASSVVDSGATDTQYF,TGTGCCAGCAGCGTAGTGGATAGTGGAGCCACAGATACGCAGTATTTT
TRBD2,TRBJ2-1,once,TRBV7-9,CASSSLAGGPNLQNEQFF,TGTGCCAGCAGCAGCCTAGCGGGAGGGCCGAACCTCCAAAATGAGCAGTTCTTC
TRBD2,TRBJ2-7,NA,TRBV25-1,CASRGGWASSHWHF,TGTGCCAGCAGGGGGGGGTGGGCTAGCTCCCACTGGCACTTC
NA,TRBJ2-1,NA,TRBV7-3,CASSLKRSSYNEQFF,TGTGCCAGCAGCCTGAAGCGGTCCTCCTACAATGAGCAGTTCTTC
NA,TRBJ1-3,NA,TRBV5-4,CASSSPSNQGNTIYF,TGTGCCAGCAGCTCACCCTCGAACCAAGGGAACACCATATATTTT
NA,TRBJ1-4,NA,TRBV15,CATSRGPTFSEKLFF,TGTGCCACCAGCAGAGGACCGACCTTCTCTGAAAAACTGTTTTTT
NA,TRBJ2-2,few,TRBV2,CASSELSAGELFF,TGTGCCAGCAGTGAACTCTCCGCCGGGGAGCTGTTTTTT
NA,TRBJ1-5,once,TRBV2,CASSPLQGNQPQHF,TGTGCCAGCAGTCCTCTGCAGGGCAATCAGCCCCAGCATTTT
NA,TRBJ2-3,NA,TRBV11-3,CASSGGVDTQYF,TGTGCCAGCAGCGGAGGGGTAGATACGCAGTATTTT
TRBD1,TRBJ2-7,NA,TRBV4-2,CASSPGTGGINEQYF,TGTGCCAGCAGCCCAGGGACAGGGGGCATCAACGAGCAGTACTTC
NA,TRBJ2-7,NA,TRBV19,CASSRGYQANEQYF,TGTGCCAGTAGTCGGGGGTATCAAGCGAACGAGCAGTACTTC
NA,TRBJ2-7,NA,TRBV28,CASSLSFLRGPYEQYF,TGTGCCAGCAGTTTATCCTTTCTTCGGGGCCCCTACGAGCAGTACTTC
TRBD1,TRBJ1-2,many,TRBV18,CASSQDRGSNYGYTF,TGTGCCAGCTCACAGGACAGGGGATCTAACTATGGCTACACCTTC
NA,TRBJ2-2,NA,TRBV5-1,CASSLMWGGELFF,TGCGCCAGCAGCTTGATGTGGGGCGGGGAGCTGTTTTTT
TRBD1,TRBJ2-6,NA,TRBV7-3,CASSLTPRDRDYTGANVLTF,TGTGCCAGCAGCTTAACCCCCCGGGACAGGGACTATACTGGGGCCAACGTCCTGACTTTC
TRBD1,TRBJ1-1,NA,TRBV7-2,CASGGQGRTEAFF,TGTGCCAGCGGAGGACAGGGGAGGACTGAAGCTTTCTTT
NA,TRBJ2-1,NA,TRBV5-1,CASSPGRISYNEQFF,TGCGCCAGCAGCCCGGGGCGGATCTCCTACAATGAGCAGTTCTTC
NA,TRBJ2-1,few,TRBV29-1,CSVEVVSRWFF,TGCAGCGTTGAAGTGGTGTCCAGGTGGTTCTTC
NA,TRBJ2-1,NA,TRBV5-4,CASSLWVNNEQFF,TGTGCCAGCAGCTTGTGGGTCAACAATGAGCAGTTCTTC
NA,TRBJ1-6,NA,TRBV27,CASSLSVPQASPLHF,TGTGCCAGCAGTTTATCTGTGCCCCAGGCTTCACCCCTCCACTTT
TRBD1,TRBJ2-1,NA,TRBV27,CASSVDRGDEQFF,TGTGCCAGCAGTGTCGACAGGGGGGATGAGCAGTTCTTC
NA,TRBJ2-3,NA,TRBV14,CASSQDLGSTDTQYF,TGTGCCAGCAGCCAAGATCTCGGTAGCACAGATACGCAGTATTTT
NA,TRBJ2-7,many,TRBV7-9,CASSFGTEYEQYF,TGTGCCAGCAGCTTCGGGACGGAATACGAGCAGTACTTC
NA,TRBJ2-2,few,TRBV11-2,CASSFHPGTNTGELFF,TGTGCCAGCAGCTTTCACCCAGGGACGAACACCGGGGAGCTGTTTTTT
NA,TRBJ2-7,NA,TRBV28,CASSSTYVGFYEQYF,TGTGCCAGCAGTTCAACCTACGTTGGATTCTACGAGCAGTACTTC
TRBD1,TRBJ2-1,NA,TRBV6-1,CASSEYRGSDEQFF,TGTGCCAGCAGTGAATACAGGGGAAGTGATGAGCAGTTCTTC
TRBD1,TRBJ1-5,NA,TRBV7-3,CASSPVGQGGYSNQPQHF,TGTGCCAGCAGCCCCGTTGGACAGGGGGGCTATAGCAATCAGCCCCAGCATTTT
TRBD1,TRBJ2-7,few,TRBV18,CASTPGQGDEQYF,TGTGCCAGCACACCGGGACAGGGCGACGAGCAGTACTTC
NA,TRBJ1-1,NA,TRBV11-3,CASSLDTGANTEAFF,TGTGCCAGCAGCTTAGATACGGGGGCGAACACTGAAGCTTTCTTT
NA,TRBJ1-6,NA,TRBV30,CAWSFGVHNSPLHF,TGTGCCTGGAGTTTTGGGGTCCATAATTCACCCCTCCACTTT
NA,TRBJ2-1,NA,TRBV20-1,CSAQEGVHQFF,TGCAGTGCCCAAGAGGGGGTACACCAGTTCTTC
TRBD1,TRBJ2-7,NA,TRBV6-1,CASSDWDRGSYEQYF,TGTGCCAGCAGTGACTGGGACAGGGGCTCCTACGAGCAGTACTTC
NA,TRBJ2-1,NA,TRBV13,CASSLGRGNEQFF,TGTGCCAGCAGCTTAGGTCGGGGCAATGAGCAGTTCTTC
NA,TRBJ1-1,NA,TRBV25-1,CASQGQGSTEAFF,TGTGCCAGCCAAGGGCAGGGCTCAACTGAAGCTTTCTTT
NA,TRBJ1-5,NA,TRBV4-2,CASSQSREANQPQHF,TGTGCCAGCAGCCAAAGCCGGGAGGCCAATCAGCCCCAGCATTTT
NA,TRBJ2-5,many,TRBV7-3,CASSLWEQETQYF,TGTGCCAGCAGCTTATGGGAGCAAGAGACCCAGTACTTC
NA,TRBJ2-7,once,TRBV30,CAWSRLYEQYF,TGTGCCTGGTCTCGCCTTTACGAGCAGTACTTC